This TCR beta chain appears in the sequencing data of a study of cytomegalovirus exposure and HLA in healthy donors. This clone was detected once. V trimming: 2 bases; J trimming: 1 base; junction bases outside the gene matches: 3. In germline, CDR1 is SGHNT, CDR2 YYREEE (reference sequence). This CDR3 spans 15 amino acids. 60 Vbeta and 13 Jbeta primers were used in PCR. Assay used: immunoSEQ multiplex PCR; TCRdb lists only in-frame clones, some missing. In the table there are 200,000 to 250,000 clones, 77% of which are singletons. The V call is TRBV5-4, the J call TRBJ1-1; TRBD1 aligns across 9 bases. The source is a woman aged 60-70 years in good health and CMV-seropositive. What was sequenced was PBMCs. The CDR3 region is CASSLPGQGNTEAFF. Here the CDR3 DNA reads TGTGCCAGCAGCTTACCGGGACAGGGGAACACTGAAGCTTTCTTT.